These 22 T cell receptor beta chains share one sample of origin, sequenced in a study of regulatory T cells in long-lasting Graves disease. Time point reported: persistent/refractory GD, antithyroid drugs over 5 years with positive TRAb. PBMCs provided the RNA from which the TCR library was made. Both iRepertoire HTBI primers and Arm-PCR of CDR3 regions were used to build the TCR beta libraries. TCRdb reanalysed the multiplex PCR reads using MiXCR and keeps one entry per CDR3 protein. The sample includes about 470,000 distinct CDR3 sequences, roughly 21% of them seen just once. Sequencing was performed on peripheral blood mononuclear cells (PBMCs), taken when the disease was refractory, from a patient treated with antithyroid drugs. Every receptor here comes from a female donor with Graves disease.

This clonotype appeared a few times. This rearrangement joins TRBV6-2 or TRBV6-3 to TRBJ2-7, with D perhaps TRBD1 or TRBD2 (5 bases each). This CDR3 is 15 amino acids long. Germline V CDR1 and CDR2: MNHEY, SVGEGT. The germline V and J ends were trimmed by 2 bases and 0 bases, with 11 bases remaining between them. The CDR3 nucleotides read TGTGCCAGCAGTTACCGGGACGCGAGCTCCTACGAGCAGTACTTC. Residues: CASSYRDASSYEQYF.

A word on this clonotype: Sequence at one end of the junction differs from germline and may be a read error. The V call is TRBV6-1, the J call TRBJ2-5, with D tentatively TRBD1 or TRBD2 (7 bases each). This CDR3 region has 14 residues. CDR1 MNHNS and CDR2 SASEGT come from the germline V gene. The CDR3 here is CATSGGGYQETRYF. As DNA, the CDR3 is TGTGCCACCTCAGGGGGGGGGTACCAAGAGACCCGGTACTTC.

On this clonotype itself: Because the CDR3 is missing its conserved closing phenylalanine or tryptophan, this is likely a read error. The chain has TRBV20-1 and TRBJ1-1, with D perhaps TRBD1 (5 bases). The length of the CDR3 is 14 residues. CDR1 is DFQATT, CDR2 SNEGSKA, per germline (reference sequence). With 0 bases removed from V and 5 bases from J, the gap between germline ends came to 13 bases. The CDR3 protein is CSARDHRPRTEAFL. The DNA of the CDR3 is TGCAGTGCTAGAGATCACAGGCCGCGAACTGAAGCTTTCCTT.

The table lists this clonotype with a few counts. A much larger clone is a single base away; this may be a read error. The conserved final phenylalanine or tryptophan is absent from the CDR3, which likely points to a read error. CDR3 sequence: CASERDLNYGYTS. The CDR3 DNA reads as TGTGCCAGCGAGCGGGACCTTAACTATGGCTACACCTCC. V gene TRBV2 combines with J gene TRBJ1-2; a weak D match, TRBD1 (5 bases). Trimming left V 8 bases short and J 1 base short, with 11 bases between. Germline V gene lookup returns CDR1 SNHLY and CDR2 FYNNEI. There are 13 residues in the CDR3.

The chain has TRBV20-1 and TRBJ1-2, with D perhaps matching TRBD1 (5 bases). The CDR3 is 12 residues long. In germline, CDR1 is DFQATT, CDR2 SNEGSKA (reference sequence). V lost 6 bases and J lost 6, with 14 bases in between. The CDR3 here is CSALDGGHGYTF. The CDR3, as DNA: TGCAGTGCCCTGGACGGGGGTCATGGCTACACCTTC.

This clonotype has ten or more counts. This sequence joins TRBV3-1 and TRBJ2-7; no definite D call. Germline values: CDR1 LGHDT, CDR2 YNNKEL (reference sequence). CDR3 size: 11 residues. V lost 3 bases to trimming and J lost 5 bases, with 5 bases between them. This chain's CDR3 is CASSQQDEQYF. CDR3 sequence (DNA): TGTGCCAGCAGCCAGCAGGACGAGCAGTACTTC.

This clonotype was observed at least ten times. The rearrangement uses TRBV7-9 and TRBJ2-7; D is ambiguous. This CDR3 contains 11 residues. The V end lost 5 bases, the J end lost 2 bases, and 4 bases lay between the germline ends. Germline V gene data show CDR1 as SEHNR and CDR2 as FQNEAQ (reference sequence). The CDR3 loop is CASSETYEQYF. Here the CDR3 DNA reads TGTGCCAGCAGCGAGACCTACGAGCAGTACTTC.

This clonotype was counted at least ten times. The rearrangement joins TRBV2 to TRBJ2-7; D may be TRBD1 (6 bases). The CDR3 consists of 11 residues. Looked up from germline, CDR1 is SNHLY and CDR2 is FYNNEI. The CDR3 region is CATGQSYEQYF. In DNA, the CDR3 is TGTGCTACCGGACAGTCCTACGAGCAGTACTTC.

Ten or more counts support this clonotype. This rearrangement joins TRBV29-1 to TRBJ1-1; a possible D gene is TRBD1 (5 bases). Trimming removed 6 bases from V and 1 base from J, with 9 bases in between. CDR3 length equals 12 residues. The germline gives CDR1 SQVTM, CDR2 ANQGSEA. The CDR3: CSVPTGNTEAFF. CDR3 nucleotide sequence: TGCAGCGTGCCCACAGGGAACACTGAAGCTTTCTTT.

This clonotype was observed many times. The chain is built from TRBV10-3 and TRBJ1-4; D unclear. This CDR3 has 17 amino acids. Germline-derived CDR1 and CDR2 are ENHRY and SYGVKD. V was pared by 3 bases and J by 8 bases, with 22 bases between. In nucleotides, the CDR3 is TGTGCCATCAGTGAAATGGATTCTGGGATCGGCTTCGAAAAACTGTTTTTT. Amino acids: CAISEMDSGIGFEKLFF.

This clonotype occurred many times. The rearrangement links TRBV7-2 to TRBJ1-3; 8 bases are a match to TRBD1. The CDR3 runs 16 residues. V lost 2 bases, J lost 4 bases, and 7 bases stayed unmatched. CDR1 and CDR2 from the germline V gene are SGHTA and FQGNSA. The CDR3 loop reads CASSLTTTGEGNTIYF. DNA for the CDR3: TGTGCCAGCAGCTTAACAACGACAGGGGAAGGAAACACCATATATTTT.

This sequence joins TRBV30 and TRBJ1-5; TRBD1 agrees at 9 bases. V gave up 1 base and J gave up 5 bases; unmatched junction bases: 0. Germline lookup yields CDR1 GTSNPN and CDR2 SVGIG (reference sequence). The CDR3 sequence is 13 residues long. The CDR3 DNA sequence: TGTGCCTGGAGTGGACAGGGGGATCAGCCCCAGCATTTT. Amino acids: CAWSGQGDQPQHF.

The chain links TRBV3-1 to TRBJ2-7; D is tentatively TRBD1 or TRBD2 (5 bases each). The germline gives CDR1 LGHDT, CDR2 YNNKEL (reference sequence). The ends were cut back, 0 bases at V and 8 bases at J, with 11 bases in the middle. CDR3 length equals 13 residues. CDR3 sequence (DNA): TGTGCCAGCAGCCAAGATCTTGGGGGACAGCAGTACTTC. This sequence encodes CASSQDLGGQQYF.

This sequence joins TRBV28 and TRBJ2-1; perhaps TRBD2 as D (6 bases). Germline V gene lookup returns CDR1 MDHEN and CDR2 SYDVKM. V was cut by 3 bases and J by 0 bases, with 18 bases left in between. The CDR3 has 18 amino acids. This CDR3 reads CASSFPGLRGSSYNEQFF. In nucleotides, the CDR3 is TGTGCCAGCAGTTTCCCTGGTCTTCGGGGGAGCTCCTACAATGAGCAGTTCTTC.

V is TRBV4-2 and J is TRBJ2-3; no clear D. This CDR3 has 16 amino acids. The V end was cut by 1 base, the J end by 1 base, with 12 bases between. Germline CDR1 and CDR2: LGHNA and YNFKEQ. CDR3 in DNA: TGTGCCAGCAGCCAAGGGATAAGCGCGGGCACAGATACGCAGTATTTT. As protein: CASSQGISAGTDTQYF.

This clonotype has ten or more counts. One junction end disagrees with the germline gene, perhaps due to a read error. In DNA, the CDR3 is TGTGCCGGCAGCCACCTCTACGAGCAGTACTTC. This gives the protein CAGSHLYEQYF. This sequence joins TRBV28 and TRBJ2-7; no reliable D call. Germline V lookup: CDR1 MDHEN, CDR2 SYDVKM. The CDR3 loop spans 11 amino acids.

The chain recombines TRBV7-9 with TRBJ2-3, with D possibly matching TRBD2 (5 bases). Germline CDR1 and CDR2: SEHNR and FQNEAQ (reference sequence). The CDR3 totals 15 residues. Trimming removed 6 bases from V and 11 bases from J, with 24 bases in between. The CDR3 loop reads CASSQIGPSRGKQYF. The CDR3 DNA reads TGTGCCAGCAGTCAGATCGGACCTTCCCGAGGGAAGCAGTATTTT.

This clonotype was observed at least ten times. V usage is TRBV2 and J usage is TRBJ1-5; 8 positions match TRBD1. Germline V CDR1 and CDR2: SNHLY, FYNNEI. Trimming cost V 7 bases and J 3 bases; bases outside gene matches: 5. This CDR3 comprises 14 residues. The CDR3 DNA sequence: TGTGCCAGCACCAAGGGACAGGTCAATCAGCCCCAGCATTTT. This gives the protein CASTKGQVNQPQHF.

This clonotype occurred many times. The V call is TRBV3-1, the J call TRBJ2-5, with 12 bases fitting TRBD2. The CDR3 has 16 amino acids. Germline loops: CDR1 LGHDT, CDR2 YNNKEL (reference sequence). With V trimmed by 4 bases and J by 5 bases, 8 bases remained unmatched. The CDR3 DNA reads TGTGCCAGCAGCCTAGCTAGCGGGGGGGTCACGGAGACCCAGTACTTC. Protein: CASSLASGGVTETQYF.

This chain joins TRBV6-1 and TRBJ1-4; TRBD1 might be the D (5 bases). Trimming removed 5 bases at V and 1 base at J, with 14 bases between. Germline V gives CDR1 MNHNS, CDR2 SASEGT. This CDR3 spans 16 amino acids. Here the CDR3 DNA reads TGTGCCAGCAGTCCTCCGGGGGAGGGAACTAATGAAAAACTGTTTTTT. Its translation: CASSPPGEGTNEKLFF.

The chain combines TRBV28 with TRBJ2-7; TRBD1 aligns across 8 bases. The CDR3 has 18 residues. V lost 3 bases to trimming and J lost 0 bases; unmatched junction nucleotides: 13. CDR1 and CDR2 from the germline V gene are MDHEN and SYDVKM. The CDR3 is CASSFPDGTGKGSYEQYF. The CDR3 nucleotides are TGTGCCAGCAGTTTCCCCGACGGGACAGGAAAGGGCTCCTACGAGCAGTACTTC.

This clonotype was counted at least ten times. The chain carries TRBV7-9 and TRBJ2-5, with a weak D call TRBD2 (5 bases). The germline V gene encodes CDR1 SEHNR and CDR2 FQNEAQ (reference sequence). The CDR3 runs 15 residues. The V end was cut by 5 bases, the J end by 2 bases, with 15 bases between. The CDR3 bases are TGTGCCAGCAGCCAGTCGAGGGCTGGTCAAGAGACCCAGTACTTC. This sequence encodes CASSQSRAGQETQYF. The whole variable domain, remainder taken from reference TRBV7-9 and TRBJ2-5, is DTGVSQNPRHKITKRGQNVTFRCDPISEHNRLYWYRQTLGQGPEFLTYFQNEAQLEKSRLLSDRFSAERPKGSFSTLEIQRTEQGDSAMYLCASSQSRAGQETQYFGPGTRLLVL.